These T cell receptor beta chains were read from a single sample in a study of blood T cell repertoires in COVID-19. Here immunoSEQ multiplex PCR was the method, and the copy in TCRdb shows in-frame clones only, minus some. Of about 72,000 clones in the sample, 90% are singletons; the top ten hold just over 9%. Sequenced material: peripheral blood. The receptors stem from a human donor in a cohort sampled during active COVID-19. The CDR3 runs from the conserved cysteine through the conserved F or W. Each record gives: CDR3 length, clone size, D gene, J gene, V gene, CDR3 DNA, CDR3 protein. D genes are given only for firm matches. The size field is filled for only some rows; it gives once, few, many or a size class.

>15|.|TRBD2|TRBJ2-1|TRBV28
TGTGCCAGCAGTTTATGGGGACTAGCGGGATATGAGCAGTTCTTC
CASSLWGLAGYEQFF
>16|.|.|TRBJ1-5|TRBV5-5
TGTGCCAGCAGCTTTCTAGGGGGTTCGGCCACACAGCCCCAGCATTTT
CASSFLGGSATQPQHF
>14|.|.|TRBJ2-1|TRBV6-5
TGTGCCAGCCGGGATTGGGATACCTACAATGAGCAGTTCTTC
CASRDWDTYNEQFF
>12|.|.|TRBJ1-3|TRBV3-1/TRBV3-2
TGTGCCAGCAGCCCGCCCGGGGACACCATATATTTT
CASSPPGDTIYF
>15|.|.|TRBJ1-3|TRBV18
TGTGCCAGCTCACCACAGGACAGTTTGGGGAACACCATATATTTT
CASSPQDSLGNTIYF
>13|few|TRBD2|TRBJ2-1|TRBV12-3/TRBV12-4
TGTGCCAGCACTCAGACTAGCGGGAGGGCCCCGTTCTTC
CASTQTSGRAPFF
>13|.|TRBD1|TRBJ2-7|TRBV3-1/TRBV3-2
TGTGCCAGCAGCCTCCACGGGACAGGCGAGCAGTACTTC
CASSLHGTGEQYF
>16|once|.|TRBJ2-7|TRBV25-1
TGTGCCAGCAGTGATCCTGGAGGGAAACGGGCTGACGAGCAGTACTTC
CASSDPGGKRADEQYF
>13|.|.|TRBJ2-2|TRBV6-5
TGTGCCAGCAGACGGACAGAGGCCGGGGAGCTGTTTTTT
CASRRTEAGELFF
>15|.|.|TRBJ2-1|TRBV28
TGTGCCAGCAGGCACACCCGGGACTCATACAATGAGCAGTTCTTC
CASRHTRDSYNEQFF
>15|few|.|TRBJ2-7|TRBV19
TGTGCCAGTAGTGTCGGACTATCTCCTCGGGACGAGCAGTACTTC
CASSVGLSPRDEQYF
>15|.|TRBD1|TRBJ2-5|TRBV3-1/TRBV3-2
TGTGCCAGCTGCTCCGGGACAGGGGGCTTTGAGACCCAGTACTTC
CASCSGTGGFETQYF
>18|.|TRBD1|TRBJ1-4|TRBV28
TGTGCCAGCAGCTCAGAAGGGACAGGGGGGATCCTGAGTGAAAAACTGTTTTTT
CASSSEGTGGILSEKLFF
>15|.|.|TRBJ1-3|TRBV27
TGTGCCAGCAGTTTACCGGACAGCTTAGGAAACACCATATATTTT
CASSLPDSLGNTIYF
>14|.|.|TRBJ2-7|TRBV7-9
TGTGCCAGCAGCCCAGGGGGGACTTCCTACGAGCAGTACTTC
CASSPGGTSYEQYF
>14|.|TRBD1|TRBJ1-2|TRBV27
TGTGCCAGCAGTACCGTGACAGGGAGTTCCGGCTACACCTTC
CASSTVTGSSGYTF
>16|.|.|TRBJ2-2|TRBV27
TGTGCCAGCAGTTTGCAGGGAGGATCGAACACCGGGGAGCTGTTTTTT
CASSLQGGSNTGELFF
>16|.|TRBD2|TRBJ2-7|TRBV6-2/TRBV6-3
TGTGCCAGCAGTTACCTCGCGGGAGGTGTATCCTACGAGCAGTACTTC
CASSYLAGGVSYEQYF
>18|.|TRBD2|TRBJ2-2|TRBV7-8
TGTGCCAGCAGAGGTAGCGGGAGGGCCATAATACGCACCGGGGAGCTGTTTTTT
CASRGSGRAIIRTGELFF
>16|.|TRBD1|TRBJ2-2|TRBV3-1/TRBV3-2
TGTGCCAGCAGCCAAACCGACAGGGTAGGCACCGGGGAGCTGTTTTTT
CASSQTDRVGTGELFF
>15|.|TRBD2|TRBJ2-2|TRBV10-3
TGTGCCATCAGCACCCAGCGGGAGCCTCTCGGGGAGCTGTTTTTT
CAISTQREPLGELFF
>12|once|.|TRBJ1-1|TRBV7-3
TGTGCCAGCAGCTCACTGGAGGGGGAAGCTTTCTTT
CASSSLEGEAFF
>13|.|TRBD1|TRBJ1-5|TRBV30
TGTGCCTGGGACAGGGGCCGGGGCCAGCCCCAGCATTTT
CAWDRGRGQPQHF
>16|few|.|TRBJ2-2|TRBV7-9
TGTGCCAGCAGCTTAGGGGGAGCCTCGATCACCGGGGAGCTGTTTTTT
CASSLGGASITGELFF
>15|.|TRBD1|TRBJ2-7|TRBV9
TGTGCCAGCAGCGTAACTCCAGGGGGATTGGGCGAGCAGTACTTC
CASSVTPGGLGEQYF
>14|.|TRBD2|TRBJ2-1|TRBV7-3
TGTGCCAGCAGCTTGGCTAGCGGGGCTGATGAGCAGTTCTTC
CASSLASGADEQFF
>16|.|.|TRBJ1-5|TRBV7-8
TGTGCCAGCAGCTTACTGGGGGGGCGCCTCTCTCAGCCCCAGCATTTT
CASSLLGGRLSQPQHF
>15|.|.|TRBJ2-7|TRBV6-5
TGTGCCAGCAGAAATCGAGCGGATTACTCCTACGAGCAGTACTTC
CASRNRADYSYEQYF
>15|.|.|TRBJ2-3|TRBV7-2
TGTGCCAGCAGCTTAGAACCCAGGTCACTAGATACGCAGTATTTT
CASSLEPRSLDTQYF
>16|.|TRBD1|TRBJ1-4|TRBV11-2
TGTGCCAGCAGCTCTCGGTTCAGGGGGCGCAATGAAAAACTGTTTTTT
CASSSRFRGRNEKLFF
>14|.|.|TRBJ2-2|TRBV7-3
TGTGCCAGCAGCCTTAACGCCGGGACCGGGGAGCTGTTTTTT
CASSLNAGTGELFF
>16|.|TRBD2|TRBJ2-1|TRBV18
TGTGCCAGCTCACTGCGATCGGGACTAGCCGACAATGAGCAGTTCTTC
CASSLRSGLADNEQFF
>15|.|TRBD1|TRBJ1-1|TRBV6-1
TGTGCCAGCAGTGAAGAGGGGGCGATGGGAACTGAAGCTTTCTTT
CASSEEGAMGTEAFF
>15|.|.|TRBJ2-5|TRBV7-2
TGTGCCAGCAGCCTACGACACTCCCTACAAGAGACCCAGTACTTC
CASSLRHSLQETQYF
>13|.|TRBD2|TRBJ2-1|TRBV6-5
TGTGCCAGCGGACTAGCGGGAGGAAATGAGCAGTTCTTC
CASGLAGGNEQFF
>15|.|TRBD2|TRBJ2-1|TRBV30
TGTGCCTGGAGTGTGAGGCGGGAAGCGGGGAATGAGCAGTTCTTC
CAWSVRREAGNEQFF
>17|once|TRBD2|TRBJ2-7|TRBV18
TGTGCCAGCTCACCTCGAAGTTCCCTAGCGGGTCCGGGCGAGCAGTACTTC
CASSPRSSLAGPGEQYF
>14|once|TRBD1|TRBJ2-7|TRBV11-2
TGTGCCAGCAGCCTGCGGGACAGGTCCTACGAGCAGTACTTC
CASSLRDRSYEQYF
>15|.|.|TRBJ2-3|TRBV24-1
TGTGCCACCAGTGGGGGAAGGAGGTTCACAGATACGCAGTATTTT
CATSGGRRFTDTQYF
>15|.|TRBD1|TRBJ1-5|TRBV30
TGTGCCTGGAGTACAAGGACAGGGCCCCATCAGCCCCAGCATTTT
CAWSTRTGPHQPQHF
>18|.|TRBD2|TRBJ2-3|TRBV6-2/TRBV6-3
TGTGCCAGCAGCCTCACCCTTCTGCGGGAGGCCTCCACAGATACGCAGTATTTT
CASSLTLLREASTDTQYF
>17|few|.|TRBJ2-1|TRBV7-2
TGTGCCAGCAGCTCAACAGGTCCCCGTCTGTCCTACAATGAGCAGTTCTTC
CASSSTGPRLSYNEQFF
>13|.|TRBD2|TRBJ2-1|TRBV7-9
TGTGCCAGCCCGGGCGGGGGCTACAATGAGCAGTTCTTC
CASPGGGYNEQFF
>15|.|TRBD1|TRBJ2-7|TRBV28
TGTGCCAGCGTAGACGGGACAGGGGAGACCTACGAGCAGTACTTC
CASVDGTGETYEQYF
>13|.|.|TRBJ2-7|TRBV5-1
TGCGCCAGCAGCTTGGAAGGGGCCTACGAGCAGTACTTC
CASSLEGAYEQYF
>16|.|TRBD2|TRBJ2-3|TRBV19
TGTGCCAGTAGTTTCCGGACTAGCGGGAGATTGGGTACGCAGTATTTT
CASSFRTSGRLGTQYF
>14|.|TRBD2|TRBJ2-7|TRBV25-1
TGTGCCAGCCGAACCGGGACTAGCGGGAGTGAGCAGTACTTC
CASRTGTSGSEQYF
>14|.|.|TRBJ2-1|TRBV9
TGTGCCAGCAGCGTAGGAGTGGTCTACAATGAGCAGTTCTTC
CASSVGVVYNEQFF
>15|.|.|TRBJ1-2|TRBV4-2
TGTGCCAGCAGCCGAACCAAAGTGAGTCACTATGGCTACACCTTC
CASSRTKVSHYGYTF
>14|.|.|TRBJ2-3|TRBV6-5
TGTGCCAGCAGTTCGACCTCACTAGGAGATACGCAGTATTTT
CASSSTSLGDTQYF
>16|.|.|TRBJ2-3|TRBV28
TGTGCCAGCAGCCCACCTTCTTCAGGGGTGGCAGATACGCAGTATTTT
CASSPPSSGVADTQYF
>15|.|TRBD2|TRBJ2-1|TRBV27
TGTGCCAGCAGTTTATCCGGACTAGCGGGAGGTGAGCAGTTCTTC
CASSLSGLAGGEQFF
>14|.|.|TRBJ2-3|TRBV5-1
TGCGCCAGCAGCTTGGGGGGCGTTAAGGATACGCAGTATTTT
CASSLGGVKDTQYF
>14|.|TRBD1|TRBJ1-1|TRBV30
TGTGCCTGGAGATACAGAGGGGGCTTTACTGAAGCTTTCTTT
CAWRYRGGFTEAFF
>12|.|.|TRBJ1-2|TRBV6-5
TGTGCCAGCAGTTACACGGAGGGTGGCTACACCTTC
CASSYTEGGYTF
>13|.|.|TRBJ2-3|TRBV7-8
TGTGCCAGCAGCGCCAGGGGCACAGATACGCAGTATTTT
CASSARGTDTQYF
>13|.|.|TRBJ2-1|TRBV5-1
TGCGCCAGCAGCTTGGGGGGCCCCAATGAGCAGTTCTTC
CASSLGGPNEQFF
>14|.|.|TRBJ2-7|TRBV4-3
TGCGCCAGCAGCCAAGATCAGGGGACCTACGAGCAGTACTTC
CASSQDQGTYEQYF
>12|.|.|TRBJ2-7|TRBV29-1
TGCAGCGTTGCCAGGGTTGGTGACGAGCAGTACTTC
CSVARVGDEQYF
>15|.|.|TRBJ2-2|TRBV11-2
TGTGCCAGCAGTTTCGGGACTTCGCCCCCCGGGGAGCTGTTTTTT
CASSFGTSPPGELFF